A single sample gave rise to the 32 T cell receptor beta chains below, sequenced in a study of blood T cell repertoires in COVID-19. The data were produced by immunoSEQ multiplex PCR, yet TCRdb's version contains in-frame clones alone and is incomplete. The table includes roughly 330,000 clones, 80% to 90% detected once. Sequences were obtained from PBMCs or T cells enriched from blood (not recorded which). These receptors were taken from a man aged 30 to 39 who had recovered from COVID-19.

V is TRBV2 and J is TRBJ2-3; 9 nucleotides line up with TRBD2. Germline V gene lookup returns CDR1 SNHLY and CDR2 FYNNEI. The trim removed 0 bases at V and 3 bases at J, leaving 10 bases unmatched. The CDR3 has 18 amino acids. In nucleotides, the CDR3 is TGTGCCAGCAGTGAAGCGCTTCGGGGACTAGCCTCGACAGATACGCAGTATTTT. This codes for CASSEALRGLASTDTQYF. Combining the CDR3 with reference TRBV2 and TRBJ2-3 gives the whole variable domain EPEVTQTPSHQVTQMGQEVILRCVPISNHLYFYWYRQILGQKVEFLVSFYNNEISEKSEIFDDQFSVERPDGSNFTLKIRSTKLEDSAMYFCASSEALRGLASTDTQYFGPGTRLTVL.

As for this clone: Other DNA sequences from this sample encode an identical CDR3 as well. This chain uses TRBV18 with TRBJ2-2; D possibly corresponds to TRBD1 (6 bases). CDR3 length equals 14 residues. CDR1 and CDR2 (germline): KGHSH, LQKENI. V was trimmed by 3 bases and J by 1 base, leaving 6 bases between them. CDR3 amino acids: CASSPGQNTGELFF. The CDR3 coding sequence is TGTGCCAGCTCACCGGGACAGAACACCGGGGAGCTGTTTTTT.

This chain joins TRBV3-1 (or the pseudogene TRBV3-2) and TRBJ1-5, with 8 bases aligning to TRBD1. V lost 1 base, J lost 0 bases, and 8 bases stayed unmatched. CDR1 is LGHDT, CDR2 YNNKEL, per germline (reference sequence). This CDR3 has 18 amino acids. The CDR3 DNA follows: TGTGCCAGCAGCCAAGTCGGACAGGGCCGCTATAGCAATCAGCCCCAGCATTTT. This sequence encodes CASSQVGQGRYSNQPQHF.

The gene calls are TRBV24-1 and TRBJ1-5; possible D gene TRBD1, 5 bases. The CDR3 is 15 amino acids. Germline assignment: CDR1 KGHDR and CDR2 SFDVKD. Trimming took 0 bases from V and 6 from J, leaving 11 bases between them. The CDR3 spells CATSDLKGSGQPQHF. The DNA for the CDR3 is TGTGCCACCAGTGATTTGAAGGGGTCAGGTCAGCCCCAGCATTTT.

The chain uses TRBV2 and TRBJ2-5, with D perhaps TRBD2 (6 bases). V was trimmed by 10 bases and J by 3 bases, leaving 12 bases between them. This CDR3 is 12 amino acids long. Germline assignment: CDR1 SNHLY and CDR2 FYNNEI. CDR3 in DNA: TGTGCCACCGCGGGGAGGAAAGAGACCCAGTACTTC. It translates to CATAGRKETQYF. The complete variable domain, with remaining parts taken from reference TRBV2 and TRBJ2-5, reads EPEVTQTPSHQVTQMGQEVILRCVPISNHLYFYWYRQILGQKVEFLVSFYNNEISEKSEIFDDQFSVERPDGSNFTLKIRSTKLEDSAMYFCATAGRKETQYFGPGTRLLVL.

This clone occurred once. The V gene is TRBV12-5, the J gene TRBJ2-7; weak D call: TRBD2 (6 bases). Germline V lookup: CDR1 LGHNT, CDR2 FRNRAP. The length of the CDR3 is 14 residues. V lost 5 bases and J lost 6, with 17 bases in between. In DNA, the CDR3 is TGTGCTAGTGGTCACTCCCGGGACTTCCTCGAGCAGTACTTC. It codes for CASGHSRDFLEQYF.

The rearrangement joins TRBV11-2 to TRBJ1-4; 8 nucleotides line up with TRBD1. From germline, CDR1 is SGHAT and CDR2 FQNNGV. CDR3 length: 14 residues. V dropped 3 bases and J dropped 5; count of bases not matched to a gene: 2. The CDR3: CASSFGQGNEKLFF. CDR3 in DNA: TGTGCCAGCAGCTTCGGACAGGGAAATGAAAAACTGTTTTTT. The variable domain in full, with the rest retrieved from reference TRBV11-2 and TRBJ1-4, is EAGVAQSPRYKIIEKRQSVAFWCNPISGHATLYWYQQILGQGPKLLIQFQNNGVVDDSQLPKDRFSAERLKGVDSTLKIQPAKLEDSAVYLCASSFGQGNEKLFFGSGTQLSVL.

The V and J genes are TRBV4-2 and TRBJ2-3; possibly TRBD2 for D (6 bases). The CDR3 totals 16 residues. The germline V and J ends were trimmed by 3 bases and 1 base, with 14 bases remaining between them. Germline V gives CDR1 LGHNA, CDR2 YNFKEQ. This CDR3 reads CASSHSEGGRTDTQYF. CDR3 DNA: TGTGCCAGCAGCCACTCGGAGGGCGGCCGCACAGATACGCAGTATTTT.

This sequence joins TRBV5-6 and TRBJ2-7; D call uncertain. Germline CDR1 and CDR2: SGHDT and YYEEEE. The CDR3 spans 12 residues. The V end was cut by 3 bases, the J end by 0 bases, with 4 bases between. CDR3 nucleotides: TGTGCCAGCAGCTATAGCTCCTACGAGCAGTACTTC. Its translation: CASSYSSYEQYF.

The gene calls are TRBV4-1 and TRBJ2-3; 14 nucleotides line up with TRBD2. CDR1 MGHRA and CDR2 YSYEKL come from the germline V gene. V was pared by 0 bases and J by 6 bases, with 5 bases of the junction left unmatched. This CDR3 comprises 17 residues. CDR3 nucleotide sequence: TGCGCCAGCAGCCAAGAGAGACTAGCGGGGGGGTTGGATACGCAGTATTTT. Protein: CASSQERLAGGLDTQYF.

This chain connects TRBV7-9 to TRBJ2-3; 13 positions match TRBD2. From germline, CDR1 is SEHNR and CDR2 FQNEAQ (reference sequence). Trimming cost V 5 bases and J 1 base; bases outside gene matches: 3. The CDR3 loop spans 16 amino acids. CDR3 region: CASSRGLAGGTDTQYF. The CDR3 coding sequence is TGTGCCAGCAGCCGTGGACTAGCGGGGGGCACAGATACGCAGTATTTT.

J is TRBJ2-7 and V is TRBV2, with TRBD1 as a possible D gene (6 bases). Between the trimmed V and J ends, which lost 8 bases and 0 bases, there was a span of 11 bases. The CDR3 consists of 13 residues. The germline CDR1 and CDR2 sequences are SNHLY and FYNNEI. The CDR3 here is CASHGDNSYEQYF. The CDR3 bases are TGTGCCAGCCATGGGGACAACTCCTACGAGCAGTACTTC.

This clone has just one count. V gene TRBV19 combines with J gene TRBJ2-1; 9 nucleotides match TRBD2. With 2 bases clipped from V and 3 bases from J, the junction kept 2 bases outside the gene matches. CDR3 size: 15 residues. The germline V gene encodes CDR1 LNHDA and CDR2 SQIVND (reference sequence). The CDR3 nucleotides are TGTGCCAGTAGTATATCACTAGCGGGCTACAATGAGCAGTTCTTC. Residues: CASSISLAGYNEQFF. The full variable domain, its missing parts supplied by reference TRBV19 and TRBJ2-1, is DGGITQSPKYLFRKEGQNVTLSCEQNLNHDAMYWYRQDPGQGLRLIYYSQIVNDFQKGDIAEGYSVSREKKESFPLTVTSAQKNPTAFYLCASSISLAGYNEQFFGPGTRLTVL.

The CDR3 sequence: CASRLTGGGEKLFF. CDR3 nucleotides: TGTGCCAGCAGGCTTACAGGGGGCGGTGAAAAACTGTTTTTT. The rearrangement links TRBV27 to TRBJ1-4, with 9 bases fitting TRBD1. V gave up 6 bases and J gave up 7 bases; unmatched junction bases: 6. In germline, CDR1 is MNHEY, CDR2 SMNVEV (reference sequence). The CDR3 has 14 amino acids.

This chain connects TRBV23-1 to TRBJ2-5; a weak D match, TRBD2 (5 bases). TRBV23-1 is recorded as an ORF, its role being uncertain. CDR3 length: 14 residues. V lost 5 bases and J lost 2, with 12 bases in between. CDR3 DNA: TGCGCCAGCAGTATCCTCCGGAGGCAAGAGACCCAGTACTTC. Protein sequence: CASSILRRQETQYF.

The chain joins TRBV5-1 to TRBJ1-5; possible D gene TRBD1, 6 bases. Trimming cost V 0 bases and J 6 bases, with 13 bases left between them. This CDR3 has 15 amino acids. Germline assignment: CDR1 SGHRS and CDR2 YFSETQ. CDR3 protein: CASSLDRLGAQPQHF. In DNA form, the CDR3 reads TGCGCCAGCAGCTTGGACAGGTTGGGGGCTCAGCCCCAGCATTTT.

The chain has TRBV3-1 (or the pseudogene TRBV3-2) and TRBJ1-6; 7 bases line up with TRBD1. This CDR3 comprises 15 residues. V was clipped by 2 bases and J by 9 bases; unmatched bases: 7. The germline CDR1 and CDR2 sequences are LGHDT and YNNKEL (reference sequence). CDR3 region: CASSQLGGGLSPLHF. The DNA for the CDR3 is TGTGCCAGCAGCCAACTTGGAGGGGGCCTTTCACCCCTCCACTTT.

This clone came up a few times. J is TRBJ2-7 and V is TRBV28, with 9 bases lining up with TRBD1. The CDR3 sequence is 18 residues long. V lost 5 bases, J lost 6 bases, and 20 bases stayed unmatched. The germline V gene encodes CDR1 MDHEN and CDR2 SYDVKM. The chain's CDR3 is CASSLDRWGRDRVSEQYF. The CDR3 DNA reads TGTGCCAGCAGTCTCGACCGTTGGGGGCGGGACAGGGTTTCCGAGCAGTACTTC.

The rearrangement uses TRBV9 and TRBJ2-7, with TRBD1 identical over 8 bases. J lost 3 bases, V lost 3 bases, and 8 bases had no gene match. From germline, CDR1 is SGDLS and CDR2 YYNGEE. This CDR3 contains 15 residues. The CDR3 loop is CASSATDRAYYEQYF. The CDR3, as DNA: TGTGCCAGCAGCGCCACGGACAGGGCTTACTACGAGCAGTACTTC.

This chain links TRBV28 with TRBJ1-2, with D possibly matching TRBD1 (5 bases). Germline CDR1 and CDR2: MDHEN and SYDVKM. Trimming removed 2 bases at V and 8 bases at J, with 12 bases between. The CDR3 totals 13 residues. CDR3 in amino acids: CASSLQGSRGYTF. For the CDR3, the DNA is TGTGCCAGCAGTTTACAGGGTAGTCGAGGCTACACCTTC.

This clone was detected a few times. The chain carries TRBV3-1 (or the pseudogene TRBV3-2) and TRBJ1-4; no firm D call. The V gene lost 1 base and the J gene lost 8 bases, with 14 bases spanning the gap. The V gene's germline CDR1 is LGHDT and CDR2 YNNKEL (reference sequence). CDR3 length: 15 residues. CDR3: CASSQGELRGEKLFF. DNA for the CDR3: TGTGCCAGCAGCCAAGGGGAGCTACGGGGAGAAAAACTGTTTTTT.

The table lists this clone with a count of one. This rearrangement joins TRBV6-6 to TRBJ1-1, with D possibly TRBD1 on 5 matching bases. Looked up from germline, CDR1 is MNHNY and CDR2 is SVGAGI (reference sequence). The CDR3 consists of 14 residues. V was trimmed by 6 bases and J by 4 bases, leaving 15 bases between them. In DNA, the CDR3 is TGTGCCAGCAGCCCAGTTACCAGGGCCACTGAAGCTTTCTTT. Amino acids: CASSPVTRATEAFF.

This CDR3 reads CASSTGTGSGEKLFF. The CDR3 coding sequence is TGTGCCAGCAGTACTGGGACAGGGAGTGGGGAAAAACTGTTTTTT. The genes are TRBV6-5 and TRBJ1-4; 9 nucleotides line up with TRBD1. V was clipped by 5 bases and J by 8 bases; unmatched bases: 9. The CDR3 extends over 15 amino acids. The germline CDR1 and CDR2 sequences are MNHEY and SVGAGI.

V gene TRBV5-4 combines with J gene TRBJ2-2; possibly TRBD1 for D (6 bases). Germline CDR1 and CDR2: SGHNT and YYREEE (reference sequence). The CDR3 runs to 13 residues. Trimming removed 4 bases at V and 5 bases at J, with 9 bases between. Here the CDR3 reads CASSPGQTGELFF. The CDR3 DNA follows: TGTGCCAGCAGCCCAGGACAGACCGGGGAGCTGTTTTTT.

The CDR3 loop is CASRRQDTGELFF. Here the CDR3 DNA reads TGTGCCAGCAGGCGACAGGACACCGGGGAGCTGTTTTTT. The V call is TRBV2, the J call TRBJ2-2; TRBD1 might be the D (6 bases). Germline CDR1 SNHLY, CDR2 FYNNEI. The V end was cut by 6 bases, the J end by 3 bases, with 8 bases between. The CDR3 extends over 13 amino acids.

On this clone itself: The sample contains more than one DNA sequence encoding this CDR3. V usage is TRBV11-2 and J usage is TRBJ1-5; D is undetermined. Trimming pared 0 bases from V and 6 bases from J, leaving 6 bases between. The CDR3 extends over 13 amino acids. The V gene's germline CDR1 is SGHAT and CDR2 FQNNGV. CDR3 region: CASSLDPLQPQHF. Written as DNA, the CDR3 is TGTGCCAGCAGCTTAGATCCCCTTCAGCCCCAGCATTTT.

This clone was detected once. V gene TRBV10-1 combines with J gene TRBJ2-4, with D possibly matching TRBD1 (8 bases). Trimming left V 10 bases short and J 10 bases short, with 14 bases between. CDR1 and CDR2 (germline): WNHNN, SYGVQD (reference sequence). This CDR3 has 11 residues. The CDR3 nucleotides are TGCGCCACCGGACAGGGAGGGATTCAGTACTTC. This sequence encodes CATGQGGIQYF.

This clone was found once. This chain joins TRBV27 and TRBJ1-2; TRBD1 aligns across 11 bases. The CDR3 has 13 amino acids. The germline CDR1 and CDR2 sequences are MNHEY and SMNVEV (reference sequence). J gave up 8 bases and V 6 bases, and 5 bases lay outside the gene matches. The CDR3 spells CASSLGTGGGYTF. The DNA for the CDR3 is TGTGCCAGCAGCCTGGGGACAGGGGGAGGCTACACCTTC.

The chain employs TRBV2 and TRBJ1-1; TRBD1 matches 8 bases. Looked up from germline, CDR1 is SNHLY and CDR2 is FYNNEI. V was clipped by 6 bases and J by 3 bases; unmatched bases: 6. CDR3 length: 14 residues. This chain's CDR3 is CASRSGTGYTEAFF. The CDR3, as DNA: TGTGCCAGCAGGTCCGGGACAGGTTACACTGAAGCTTTCTTT.

The chain recombines TRBV6-5 with TRBJ1-5, with D possibly matching TRBD1 (5 bases). Germline loops: CDR1 MNHEY, CDR2 SVGAGI. The length of the CDR3 is 14 residues. V lost 5 bases, J lost 3 bases, and 11 bases lay in between. The CDR3 is CASSPAGNNQPQHF. The CDR3 coding sequence is TGTGCCAGCAGTCCGGCAGGGAACAATCAGCCCCAGCATTTT.

This chain joins TRBV28 and TRBJ2-7, with TRBD1 identical over 8 bases. The CDR3 is made up of 16 amino acids. V gave up 5 bases and J gave up 3 bases; unmatched junction bases: 12. CDR1 and CDR2 (germline): MDHEN, SYDVKM. The chain's CDR3 is CASSLKTHRGVYEQYF. In DNA form, the CDR3 reads TGTGCCAGCAGTCTGAAGACGCACAGGGGGGTCTACGAGCAGTACTTC.

The V call is TRBV4-2, the J call TRBJ2-5; 10 positions agree with TRBD2. Germline assignment: CDR1 LGHNA and CDR2 YNFKEQ. The J segment lost 0 bases and the V segment lost 1 base, leaving 14 bases of the junction unmatched. There are 20 residues in the CDR3. The CDR3: CASSQAGISGGPKNQETQYF. The CDR3 region has the DNA TGTGCCAGCAGCCAAGCAGGTATTAGCGGGGGGCCTAAAAACCAAGAGACCCAGTACTTC.